A selection of T cell receptor beta chains follows, all from one sample in a study of blood T cell repertoires in COVID-19. Method: immunoSEQ multiplex PCR; TCRdb's copy keeps in-frame clones and lacks some. The sample holds 300,000 or so clones, roughly 90% seen once. Sequenced material: PBMCs or T cells enriched from blood (not recorded which). The receptors originated from a man aged 55 to 70 who had recovered from COVID-19. Both conserved end residues are part of each CDR3.

J gene: TRBJ1-5; V gene: TRBV29-1; CDR3 protein: CSVEGGGRGEPQHF
J gene: TRBJ2-7; V gene: TRBV7-8; CDR3 protein: CASSLAGGSYEQYF
J gene: TRBJ1-5; V gene: TRBV6-4; CDR3 protein: CASSDPGAHQPQHF
J gene: TRBJ2-2; V gene: TRBV5-6; CDR3 protein: CASSFEVVAGNTGELFF
J gene: TRBJ2-1; V gene: TRBV9; CDR3 protein: CASSVLGGVAYNEQFF
J gene: TRBJ1-4; V gene: TRBV19; CDR3 protein: CASSTGTGGNNEKLFF
J gene: TRBJ2-5; V gene: TRBV4-2; CDR3 protein: CASSQGILQQETQYF
J gene: TRBJ1-1; V gene: TRBV2; CDR3 protein: CASSRAGQGMNTEAFF
J gene: TRBJ2-7; V gene: TRBV30; CDR3 protein: CAWSMRLTEQYF
J gene: TRBJ1-4; V gene: TRBV6-6; CDR3 protein: CAGAAGGKGNEKLFF
J gene: TRBJ2-7; V gene: TRBV9; CDR3 protein: CASSPDSGESLWVYEQYF
J gene: TRBJ1-1; V gene: TRBV6-5; CDR3 protein: CASSAREATEAFF
J gene: TRBJ2-1; V gene: TRBV6-8; CDR3 protein: CASKRSGRAGWLGNEQFF
J gene: TRBJ1-1; V gene: TRBV20-1; CDR3 protein: CSASPGGTEAFF
J gene: TRBJ1-5; V gene: TRBV7-6; CDR3 protein: CASSYAGRGPKPQHF
J gene: TRBJ2-1; V gene: TRBV6-6; CDR3 protein: CASSYFTGNYNEQFF
J gene: TRBJ1-4; V gene: TRBV6-5; CDR3 protein: CASSYRHANEKLFF
J gene: TRBJ2-1; V gene: TRBV29-1; CDR3 protein: CSVAGSSYNEQFF
J gene: TRBJ2-7; V gene: TRBV7-9; CDR3 protein: CASSYNQNYEQYF
J gene: TRBJ2-7; V gene: TRBV9; CDR3 protein: CASSPGDYLGIGEQYF
J gene: TRBJ2-7; V gene: TRBV7-2; CDR3 protein: CASSLEWRGSEQYF
J gene: TRBJ1-1; V gene: TRBV2; CDR3 protein: CASIWTGPGAFF
J gene: TRBJ2-2; V gene: TRBV15; CDR3 protein: CATSRGGLAVAIGELFF
J gene: TRBJ2-3; V gene: TRBV24-1; CDR3 protein: CATSDVGATTDTQYF
J gene: TRBJ2-2; V gene: TRBV7-6; CDR3 protein: CASSMNRDRELGHTGELFF
J gene: TRBJ1-1; V gene: TRBV10-2; CDR3 protein: CASSERVSETEAFF
J gene: TRBJ2-1; V gene: TRBV18; CDR3 protein: CASSLGLAGVWDQQFF
J gene: TRBJ1-4; V gene: TRBV2; CDR3 protein: CASRRGTGGGYGLFF
J gene: TRBJ2-7; V gene: TRBV19; CDR3 protein: CASSIAAGKTYEQYF
J gene: TRBJ2-6; V gene: TRBV7-2; CDR3 protein: CASSKRPGGAGANVLTF
J gene: TRBJ2-7; V gene: TRBV4-1; CDR3 protein: CASSQVPGLAGSNEQYF
J gene: TRBJ1-2; V gene: TRBV30; CDR3 protein: CAWSGGGGSYGYTF
J gene: TRBJ2-7; V gene: TRBV20-1; CDR3 protein: CSASEVRGREQYF
J gene: TRBJ2-2; V gene: TRBV6-5; CDR3 protein: CASRGSTGELFF
J gene: TRBJ1-1; V gene: TRBV7-9; CDR3 protein: CASSLQSLGTEAFF
J gene: TRBJ2-2; V gene: TRBV2; CDR3 protein: CASRDAGTGPTGELFF
J gene: TRBJ1-1; V gene: TRBV19; CDR3 protein: CASSISAGRRNTEAFF
J gene: TRBJ1-1; V gene: TRBV7-9; CDR3 protein: CASSLASGGKTEAFF
J gene: TRBJ2-3; V gene: TRBV5-1; CDR3 protein: CASSLGSGRTDTQYF
J gene: TRBJ1-1; V gene: TRBV11-2; CDR3 protein: CASSLMGAQTEAFF
J gene: TRBJ2-3; V gene: TRBV4-1; CDR3 protein: CASSQSRGGDGTDTQYF
J gene: TRBJ2-3; V gene: TRBV27; CDR3 protein: CASKDRGFGDTQYF
J gene: TRBJ2-1; V gene: TRBV5-4; CDR3 protein: CASSLEVSGYNEQFF
J gene: TRBJ1-2; V gene: TRBV19; CDR3 protein: CASRTGRGSSLYGYTF
J gene: TRBJ1-6; V gene: TRBV27; CDR3 protein: CASSTRQGNNSPLHF
J gene: TRBJ2-2; V gene: TRBV7-8; CDR3 protein: CASRNSGTTNGELFF
J gene: TRBJ2-3; V gene: TRBV6-1; CDR3 protein: CASSERDKSTDTQYF
J gene: TRBJ2-5; V gene: TRBV18; CDR3 protein: CASSPGTGRSETQYF
J gene: TRBJ1-4; V gene: TRBV7-9; CDR3 protein: CASSSARGEKLFF
J gene: TRBJ1-2; V gene: TRBV5-6; CDR3 protein: CASSLNLGELTHGYTF
J gene: TRBJ2-1; V gene: TRBV11-3; CDR3 protein: CASSLDPTGTYNEQFF
J gene: TRBJ1-6; V gene: TRBV27; CDR3 protein: CASSLDRGDPYNSPLHF
J gene: TRBJ2-5; V gene: TRBV5-4; CDR3 protein: CASSLYGGRETQYF
J gene: TRBJ1-1; V gene: TRBV7-8; CDR3 protein: CASRLDRGRGTEAFF